In this sample, the clone carrying this TCR beta chain turned up a few times. Its target is unknown. Time point defined: patch test 2, 6 weeks after DPC sensitization. The treatment denotes: therapeutic diphenylcyclopropenone sensitization with weekly scalp DPC. One entry per CDR3 protein, called by TCRdb with MiXCR from the RACE reads. The table has approximately 68,000 distinct CDR3 sequences, roughly 8.5% seen once. The sample comes from a study of human T cells and chemical hapten exposure. Study in general: In the sensitization step, 2% DPC was placed on approximately 2 cm by approximately 2 cm of upper inner arm skin. Broader study findings: Against controls, expanded TCRs gave rise to significantly more large CDR3 similarity clusters.

Germline V CDR1 and CDR2: SGHAT, FQDESV (reference sequence). V dropped 2 bases and J dropped 7 bases, with 12 bases sitting between them. The CDR3 has 14 amino acids. Sequenced material: whole blood, taken in connection with sensitization to the hapten diphenylcyclopropenone (DPC). The TCR sequence derives from a woman aged 45 to 65 with alopecia areata. Some clones in this sample may be carry-over from other donors' samples. The V gene is TRBV11-1, the J gene TRBJ2-1; weak D call: TRBD1 (5 bases). In DNA, the CDR3 is TGTGCCAGCAGCTTATCAGGGCCACCTAATGAGCAGTTCTTC. It is translated as CASSLSGPPNEQFF.